The 3 T cell receptor beta chains listed next were all sequenced from one sample in a study of cytomegalovirus exposure and HLA in healthy donors. In the PCR, 60 Vbeta and 13 Jbeta primers were used. Clones were read by immunoSEQ multiplex PCR, and TCRdb kept only the in-frame ones, dropping some. The sample carries 200,000 or so clones, approximately 88% recorded once. Sequences were obtained from PBMCs. These receptor sequences come from a boy younger than 18 in good health and CMV-seronegative.

The chain recombines TRBV5-1 with TRBJ1-1, with a weak D call TRBD1 (6 bases). Germline CDR1 and CDR2: SGHRS and YFSETQ. This CDR3 region has 14 residues. Trimming shortened V by 4 bases and J by 13 bases, and 23 bases separated the two germline ends. CDR3 sequence: CASSPQGGAIGVFF. The CDR3, as DNA: TGCGCCAGCAGCCCCCAAGGGGGGGCGATAGGTGTTTTCTTT.

The chain has TRBV6-4 and TRBJ1-5, with 11 bases aligning to TRBD1. The J segment lost 4 bases and the V segment lost 3 bases, leaving 8 bases of the junction unmatched. This CDR3 is 17 amino acids long. The germline V gene encodes CDR1 MRHNA and CDR2 SNTAGT. The CDR3: CASSESLGDRGNQPQHF. CDR3 nucleotides: TGTGCCAGCAGTGAGTCATTAGGGGACAGGGGGAATCAGCCCCAGCATTTT.

The chain links TRBV30 to TRBJ2-1; D is possibly TRBD2 (6 bases). From germline, CDR1 is GTSNPN and CDR2 SVGIG (reference sequence). The CDR3 has 16 residues. Deletions cut 4 bases from V and 2 bases from J, with 18 bases between. CDR3 DNA sequence: TGTGCCTGGACAGTTTATTGGGGGGTCCCCTACAATGAGCAGTTCTTC. Its translation is CAWTVYWGVPYNEQFF. Together with reference TRBV30 and TRBJ2-1, the CDR3 gives the full variable domain: SQTIHQWPATLVQPVGSPLSLECTVEGTSNPNLYWYRQAAGRGLQLLFYSVGIGQISSEVPQNLSASRPQDRQFILSSKKLLLSDSGFYLCAWTVYWGVPYNEQFFGPGTRLTVL.